These T cell receptor beta chains were read from a single sample in a study of T cells in Graves' hyperthyroidism and ophthalmopathy. MiXCR, applied by TCRdb to the multiplex PCR reads, yields one record per CDR3 protein. This table holds roughly 400,000 distinct CDR3 sequences, over 11% found once. The sample was blood. All receptors derive from a man aged 45-60 years with Graves' ophthalmopathy. Both conserved end residues are part of each CDR3.

v_gene	j_gene	CDR3aa
TRBV29-1	TRBJ2-6	CSVRGSGDRRANVLTF
TRBV10-3	TRBJ2-7	CAISEAYEQYF
TRBV10-3	TRBJ2-1	CAIGTAYNEQFF
TRBV12-3/TRBV12-4	TRBJ1-6	CASTHPVFGDSPLHF
TRBV6-1	TRBJ2-7	CASSESRGSDEQYF
TRBV3-1	TRBJ1-5	CASSQAVGTGGVGQPQHF
TRBV7-8	TRBJ2-5	CASSSHVYPEKETQYF
TRBV14	TRBJ2-1	CASSKGAGIGSYNEQFF
TRBV20-1	TRBJ2-1	CSARQLAGDWGNEQFF
TRBV29-1	TRBJ2-1	CSVGGIGLNEQFF
TRBV27	TRBJ1-5	CASSREPPGYSNQPQHF
TRBV27	TRBJ1-5	CASSLSFGGIQPQHF